The TCR beta chain under discussion was sequenced for a study of T cell responses to AZD1222 COVID-19 vaccine. Study findings and constraints: Repertoires were sampled only after the peak T cell response.

With respect to this clone: Its antigen is undetermined.

The V end was cut by 6 bases, the J end by 11 bases, with 14 bases between. There are 13 residues in the CDR3. The germline gives CDR1 MDHEN, CDR2 SYDVKM. TCRdb keeps only in-frame clones here, not all; method: immunoSEQ multiplex PCR. The data show 150,000 to 200,000 clones, 87% seen once. This receptor was obtained from an adult in good health. The sample consisted of peripheral blood, taken on day 0 of MenACWY control vaccination. The chain employs TRBV28 and TRBJ1-6, with D perhaps TRBD1 (5 bases). CDR3 sequence reads: CASSPPRETPLHF. CDR3 coding DNA: TGTGCCAGCAGCCCCCCCAGGGAAACACCCCTCCACTTT.